The 11 T cell receptor beta chains reported below all come from one sample, sequenced in a study of blood T cell repertoires in COVID-19. Measured with immunoSEQ multiplex PCR; TCRdb has only the in-frame clones, and not every one. Of fewer than 300,000 clones in the sample, about 87% were seen once. Sequencing was performed on peripheral blood. The receptor set was obtained from a woman aged 45-65 years with COVID-19, enrolled during active disease.

V usage is TRBV23-1 and J usage is TRBJ2-1; D is possibly TRBD1 (6 bases). TRBV23-1 carries the ORF label, with uncertain function. V lost 3 bases, J lost 1 base, and 10 bases lay in between. The CDR3 covers 15 residues. CDR3 region: CASSHLRGSYNEQFF. CDR3 in DNA: TGCGCCAGCAGTCACCTCAGGGGTTCCTACAATGAGCAGTTCTTC.

The J gene is TRBJ2-7, the V gene TRBV27; no firm D call. The CDR3 sequence is 13 residues long. The germline CDR1 and CDR2 sequences are MNHEY and SMNVEV (reference sequence). V dropped 1 base and J dropped 2 bases, with 6 bases sitting between them. CDR3 loop: CASSLYSPYEQYF. For the CDR3, the DNA is TGTGCCAGCAGTTTATACAGCCCCTACGAGCAGTACTTC.

The chain employs TRBV12-3 or TRBV12-4 and TRBJ2-5; 7 bases agree with TRBD2. With V trimmed by 7 bases and J by 2 bases, 4 bases remained unmatched. The CDR3 is made up of 13 amino acids. The CDR3 region has the DNA TGTGCCAGCACTACAGCGGGACAAGAGACCCAGTACTTC. It is translated as CASTTAGQETQYF.

The chain employs TRBV10-1 and TRBJ1-3; D is possibly TRBD1 (5 bases). This CDR3 contains 15 residues. Germline V CDR1 and CDR2: WNHNN, SYGVQD (reference sequence). The V end was cut by 9 bases, the J end by 0 bases, with 15 bases between. CDR3 nucleotides: TGCGCCAGTAGATCGGGGGGAAACTCTGGAAACACCATATATTTT. As protein: CASRSGGNSGNTIYF.

This clone has more than one count but fewer than ten. This chain links TRBV4-1 with TRBJ1-1, with TRBD1 matching 7 bases. V trimming: 2 bases; J trimming: 1 base; junction bases outside the gene matches: 7. This CDR3 comprises 16 residues. Germline V gives CDR1 MGHRA, CDR2 YSYEKL. The CDR3 region is CASSQLTTGTNTEAFF. As DNA, the CDR3 is TGCGCCAGCAGCCAATTGACGACAGGGACGAACACTGAAGCTTTCTTT.

A single count supports this clone. The chain is built from TRBV27 and TRBJ2-3, with 7 bases fitting TRBD1. There are 15 residues in the CDR3. V gave up 6 bases and J gave up 1 base; unmatched junction bases: 7. The germline gives CDR1 MNHEY, CDR2 SMNVEV (reference sequence). The CDR3 DNA reads TGTGCCAGCAGACCCTTCGGACAGGGCACAGATACGCAGTATTTT. Translating it yields CASRPFGQGTDTQYF.

The chain combines TRBV13 with TRBJ2-7; 8 nucleotides match TRBD1. This CDR3 spans 13 amino acids. After removal of 4 bases from V and 5 bases from J, the junction contained 4 bases not matched to a gene. Per the germline V gene, CDR1 is PRHDT and CDR2 is FYEKMQ (reference sequence). CDR3 residues: CASSWHRGDEQYF. The CDR3 DNA follows: TGTGCCAGCAGCTGGCACAGGGGGGACGAGCAGTACTTC.

The V gene is TRBV28, the J gene TRBJ2-3, with 9 nucleotides matching TRBD2. The V and J ends lost 4 bases and 4 bases, in that order; junction bases with no gene match: 12. The CDR3 spans 17 residues. Germline V gene sequence: CDR1 MDHEN, CDR2 SYDVKM. Here the CDR3 DNA reads TGTGCCAGCAGTTCCCATTTGGCGGGAGGGCCCCCAGATACGCAGTATTTT. It specifies CASSSHLAGGPPDTQYF.

The chain uses TRBV7-9 and TRBJ2-1; 7 nucleotides align to TRBD1. The CDR3 has 15 amino acids. V was clipped by 8 bases and J by 3 bases; unmatched bases: 10. Germline assignment: CDR1 SEHNR and CDR2 FQNEAQ (reference sequence). CDR3 protein: CASGPPGQNYNEQFF. The DNA of the CDR3 is TGTGCCAGCGGCCCTCCGGGACAGAACTACAATGAGCAGTTCTTC.

The V gene is TRBV27, the J gene TRBJ2-1; TRBD2 might be the D (6 bases). V gave up 0 bases and J gave up 9 bases, with 15 bases separating them. CDR3 length: 15 amino acids. Germline CDR1 is MNHEY and CDR2 is SMNVEV (reference sequence). The CDR3, as DNA: TGTGCCAGCAGTTTATCCCGGGGCGGCGGGGCTGAGCAGTTCTTC. Protein sequence: CASSLSRGGGAEQFF.

This chain links TRBV10-3 with TRBJ2-3; 10 bases are a match to TRBD2. V dropped 1 base and J dropped 3; count of bases not matched to a gene: 7. CDR3 length equals 17 residues. Germline V lookup: CDR1 ENHRY, CDR2 SYGVKD. CDR3 residues: CAISEFDSGRGTDTQYF. The CDR3 DNA sequence: TGTGCCATCAGTGAGTTTGACAGCGGGAGGGGTACAGATACGCAGTATTTT.